What follows are 4 T cell receptor beta chains derived from one specimen sequenced in a study of T-cell reconstitution after alpha-beta-depleted transplantation in children (dated by TCRdb to 2016 to 2018). The library was obtained by PCR. The data were produced on an Illumina HiSeq 2500. TCR libraries were prepared with molecular barcoding, using unique molecular identifiers to normalize TCRbeta repertoire quantification. The public sequencing data were trimmed at Q25 with fastp and processed into clonotypes with MiXCR by TCRdb, which kept only in-frame beta chains. Entries are consolidated by CDR3 protein sequence, retaining the most common genes and DNA. Within this sample are 200,000 to 250,000 distinct CDR3 sequences, with over 9.5% of them counted one time only. The top ten clones comprise approximately 4.7% of the sample. This specimen was PBMCs from the stem cell graft donor, taken from the stem cell graft. These receptors all stem from a human donor who donated a stem cell graft to a child with SCID.

This clonotype came up many times. The chain combines TRBV6-1 with TRBJ1-1; a possible D gene is TRBD1 (5 bases). The CDR3 contains 13 residues. Looked up from germline, CDR1 is MNHNS and CDR2 is SASEGT. V was clipped by 8 bases and J by 4 bases, with 14 bases between them. CDR3 nucleotides: TGTGCCAGCGGGACCCCCTTTGGCACTGAAGCTTTCTTT. Its protein is CASGTPFGTEAFF.

This clonotype showed up many times. The chain carries TRBV5-1 and TRBJ1-6; D gene unclear. The CDR3 covers 17 residues. Germline V gene lookup returns CDR1 SGHRS and CDR2 YFSETQ. V lost 1 base to trimming and J lost 2 bases, with 13 bases between them. Here the CDR3 reads CASSLTRVPTYNSPLHF. CDR3 in DNA: TGCGCCAGCAGCTTGACACGGGTTCCCACCTATAATTCACCCCTCCACTTT.

Many counts were recorded for this clonotype. The chain carries TRBV12-3 or TRBV12-4 and TRBJ1-4; D ambiguous. With 3 bases removed from V and 0 bases from J, the gap between germline ends came to 5 bases. The CDR3 length is 14 residues. The CDR3, as DNA: TGTGCCAGCAGTTTGAGTGCAACTAATGAAAAACTGTTTTTT. This translates into CASSLSATNEKLFF.

This clonotype has ten or more counts. V and J are TRBV5-1 and TRBJ1-5, with 8 positions matching TRBD1. CDR3 length: 14 amino acids. The germline V gene has CDR1 SGHRS and CDR2 YFSETQ. Germline trimming cut 4 bases from V and 4 bases from J; bases unmatched to any gene: 4. The DNA of the CDR3 is TGCGCCAGCAGCCTGACAGGGGAGAATCAGCCCCAGCATTTT. Residues: CASSLTGENQPQHF. Combining the CDR3 with reference TRBV5-1 and TRBJ1-5 gives the whole variable domain KAGVTQTPRYLIKTRGQQVTLSCSPISGHRSVSWYQQTPGQGLQFLFEYFSETQRNKGNFPGRFSGRQFSNSRSEMNVSTLELGDSALYLCASSLTGENQPQHFGDGTRLSIL.